A selection of T cell receptor beta chains follows, all from one sample in a study of T-cell memory formation after mild COVID-19. TCRdb called the 5' RACE reads again in MiXCR, with one record for every CDR3 protein. This sample has about 320,000 distinct CDR3 sequences; approximately 15% occur once, and the top ten carry roughly a fifth. Material for sequencing was PBMCs or a T cell subset sorted from them (not recorded which). The receptors were gathered from a man younger than 35 who had mild COVID-19 (a few samples of this study predate the infection). Cell type and time point are not known. The CDR3 runs from the conserved cysteine through the conserved F or W. D genes are given only for firm matches. The size field is filled for only some rows; it gives once, few, many or a size class.

>14|-|-|TRBV28|TRBJ2-5
CASKEGGSQETQYF
TGTGCCAGCAAGGAGGGGGGGTCACAAGAGACCCAGTACTTC
>14|-|-|TRBV20-1|TRBJ1-4
CSARVGLSREKLFF
TGCAGTGCTAGGGTGGGCCTCTCGAGGGAAAAACTGTTTTTT
>15|-|-|TRBV20-1|TRBJ2-2
CSATLGLRGTGELFF
TGCAGTGCCACCCTGGGGCTACGTGGCACCGGGGAGCTGTTTTTT
>14|-|-|TRBV7-9|TRBJ1-1
CASNAYVGNTEAFF
TGTGCCAGCAACGCCTATGTGGGGAACACTGAAGCTTTCTTT
>12|-|-|TRBV28|TRBJ1-2
CASSGTEVGNTF
TGTGCCAGCAGTGGGACGGAAGTGGGAAACACCTTC
>14|few|TRBD2|TRBV5-1|TRBJ2-7
CASSVTSGDYEQYF
TGCGCCAGCAGCGTGACTAGCGGGGATTACGAGCAGTACTTC
>13|-|-|TRBV12-3/TRBV12-4|TRBJ1-6
CASSSLVPSPLHF
TGTGCCAGCAGTTCACTTGTGCCTTCACCCCTCCACTTT
>15|-|-|TRBV4-1|TRBJ2-2
CASRRVGGNTGELFF
TGCGCCAGCAGGCGCGTTGGGGGGAACACCGGGGAGCTGTTTTTT
>13|few|-|TRBV12-3/TRBV12-4|TRBJ1-4
CASRVSTNEKLFF
TGTGCCAGCAGGGTGTCAACTAATGAAAAACTGTTTTTT
>13|few|-|TRBV29-1|TRBJ1-1
CSVELILHTEAFF
TGCAGCGTTGAACTAATACTTCACACTGAAGCTTTCTTT
>15|-|TRBD2|TRBV4-3|TRBJ2-3
CASSQLSGVADTQYF
TGCGCCAGCAGCCAATTGAGCGGGGTAGCAGATACGCAGTATTTT
>15|few|-|TRBV7-2|TRBJ2-7
CASSLARGGAYEQYF
TGTGCCAGCAGCTTAGCGCGGGGAGGAGCTTACGAGCAGTACTTC
>14|-|-|TRBV19|TRBJ2-5
CASSMSGLPETQYF
TGTGCCAGTAGTATGTCGGGCCTGCCAGAGACCCAGTACTTC
>15|-|-|TRBV6-6|TRBJ1-2
CASSYSELPNYGYTF
TGTGCCAGCAGTTACTCGGAACTTCCGAACTATGGCTACACCTTC
>13|few|-|TRBV5-1|TRBJ2-3
CASSLTFADTQYF
TGCGCCAGCAGCCTGACCTTCGCAGATACGCAGTATTTT
>14|few|-|TRBV6-5|TRBJ1-2
CASSPVGGAFGYTF
TGTGCCAGCAGCCCGGTGGGGGGGGCATTCGGCTACACCTTC
>14|-|-|TRBV19|TRBJ2-2
CASSAYGPNGELFF
TGTGCCAGTAGTGCTTATGGACCGAACGGGGAGCTGTTTTTT
>14|few|-|TRBV4-2|TRBJ2-7
CASSQELGTREQYF
TGTGCCAGCAGCCAAGAACTAGGGACTCGCGAGCAGTACTTC
>17|few|-|TRBV4-1|TRBJ2-4
CASSQAQGGLAKNIQYF
TGCGCCAGCAGCCAGGCTCAAGGGGGACTAGCCAAAAACATTCAGTACTTC
>14|many|TRBD2|TRBV11-2|TRBJ2-7
CASSLAGGPFEQYF
TGTGCCAGCAGCTTAGCGGGGGGACCTTTTGAGCAGTACTTC
>17|many|TRBD1|TRBV7-2|TRBJ1-2
CASSSMDRGGGINGYTF
TGTGCCAGCAGCTCTATGGACAGGGGAGGAGGCATAAATGGCTACACCTTC
>15|-|TRBD2|TRBV2|TRBJ2-5
CASSAGLAGGETQYF
TGTGCCAGCAGCGCAGGACTAGCGGGGGGGGAGACCCAGTACTTC
>13|few|-|TRBV30|TRBJ1-1
CAWSVSPNTEAFF
TGTGCCTGGAGTGTTTCACCGAACACTGAAGCTTTCTTT
>18|few|-|TRBV10-3|TRBJ1-3
CAISESLRGRASGNTIYF
TGTGCCATCAGTGAGTCCCTCCGGGGCAGGGCCTCTGGAAACACCATATATTTT
>15|many|-|TRBV7-2|TRBJ2-1
CASSLAGTPGGEQFF
TGTGCCAGCAGCTTAGCCGGGACTCCTGGTGGGGAGCAGTTCTTC